These 32 T cell receptor beta chains were sequenced from one sample in a study of blood T cell repertoires in COVID-19. Using immunoSEQ multiplex PCR, the repertoire was profiled, and TCRdb retains in-frame clones only, with some absent. The data show roughly 70,000 clones, about 70% seen once. Material for sequencing was peripheral blood. Receptor source: a man aged 60 to 69 with acute or convalescent COVID-19.

The chain combines TRBV11-1 with TRBJ2-2, with TRBD1 as a possible D gene (5 bases). CDR1 is SGHAT, CDR2 FQDESV, per germline (reference sequence). Between the trimmed V and J ends, which lost 2 bases and 3 bases, there was a span of 10 bases. The CDR3 has 15 amino acids. The CDR3 sequence: CASSLSAGHTGELFF. For the CDR3, the DNA is TGTGCCAGCAGCTTATCGGCAGGGCACACCGGGGAGCTGTTTTTT.

This clone has only a few counts. The chain uses TRBV6-1 and TRBJ2-3, with TRBD2 identical over 7 bases. CDR3 size: 17 residues. V gave up 2 bases and J gave up 2 bases; unmatched junction bases: 10. Germline-derived CDR1 and CDR2 are MNHNS and SASEGT. Written as DNA, the CDR3 is TGTGCCAGCAGTGAACTCTGGGAGGGCCTCGACACAGATACGCAGTATTTT. It translates to CASSELWEGLDTDTQYF.

The V call is TRBV19, the J call TRBJ1-4; the D is unclear. The CDR3 contains 17 residues. The germline V gene encodes CDR1 LNHDA and CDR2 SQIVND (reference sequence). Trimming cost V 2 bases and J 2 bases, with 15 bases left between them. The chain's CDR3 is CASSITLRAGTNEKLFF. The CDR3 DNA reads as TGTGCCAGTAGTATAACATTGCGGGCGGGGACTAATGAAAAACTGTTTTTT.

This chain joins TRBV7-2 and TRBJ2-2; 8 bases match TRBD2. The trim removed 3 bases at V and 5 bases at J, leaving 5 bases unmatched. Germline CDR1 is SGHTA and CDR2 is FQGNSA. The CDR3 is 15 residues long. The CDR3 DNA reads as TGTGCCAGCAGCTTCGGGGGGGCCTCTACCGGGGAGCTGTTTTTT. This translates into CASSFGGASTGELFF.

The V gene is TRBV29-1, the J gene TRBJ2-2; 7 bases agree with TRBD2. The V gene's germline CDR1 is SQVTM and CDR2 ANQGSEA. The CDR3 contains 11 residues. This CDR3 reads CTSGEGGELFF. The CDR3 nucleotides are TGCACCTCCGGGGAGGGCGGGGAGCTGTTTTTT.

The rearrangement links TRBV5-5 to TRBJ2-3; a possible D gene is TRBD2 (7 bases). This CDR3 is 14 amino acids long. In germline, CDR1 is SGHKS, CDR2 YYEKEE (reference sequence). V was clipped by 4 bases and J by 4 bases, with 13 bases between them. The CDR3 here is CASSGGAVSDTQYF. CDR3 DNA: TGTGCCAGCAGCGGGGGGGCCGTGTCAGATACGCAGTATTTT.

The chain recombines TRBV27 with TRBJ2-7, with 9 bases lining up with TRBD1. The CDR3 spans 14 residues. The junction had 4 bases not matched to a gene; V was cut back by 3 bases and J by 4 bases. Germline CDR1 MNHEY, CDR2 SMNVEV (reference sequence). The CDR3 sequence is CASSFAGTGYEQYF. The DNA for the CDR3 is TGTGCCAGCAGTTTCGCCGGGACAGGGTACGAGCAGTACTTC.

This chain joins TRBV6-5 and TRBJ2-1; TRBD2 matches at 10 bases. Germline V CDR1 and CDR2: MNHEY, SVGAGI. The CDR3 totals 15 residues. V shed 7 bases, J shed 4 bases, and the junction held 7 bases outside the gene matches. For the CDR3, the DNA is TGTGCCAGCAACACTAGGACTAGCGGATACAATGAGCAGTTCTTC. Its protein is CASNTRTSGYNEQFF.

The rearrangement joins TRBV28 to TRBJ1-4, with TRBD1 as a possible D gene (5 bases). CDR3 size: 16 residues. Germline V gene sequence: CDR1 MDHEN, CDR2 SYDVKM. V lost 2 bases, J lost 3 bases, and 13 bases lay in between. This chain's CDR3 is CASSLGLWGANEKLFF. CDR3 in DNA: TGTGCCAGCAGTTTAGGCCTTTGGGGGGCTAATGAAAAACTGTTTTTT. Looking up the rest from reference TRBV28 and TRBJ1-4 gives the full variable domain: DVKVTQSSRYLVKRTGEKVFLECVQDMDHENMFWYRQDPGLGLRLIYFSYDVKMKEKGDIPEGYSVSREKKERFSLILESASTNQTSMYLCASSLGLWGANEKLFFGSGTQLSVL.

The chain uses TRBV24-1 and TRBJ2-1, with 14 bases matching TRBD2. This CDR3 contains 17 residues. The J segment lost 8 bases and the V segment lost 4 bases, leaving 9 bases of the junction unmatched. Per the germline V gene, CDR1 is KGHDR and CDR2 is SFDVKD. The CDR3 loop reads CATSETGTSGRNDEQFF. CDR3 DNA sequence: TGTGCCACCAGTGAAACCGGGACTAGCGGGAGAAATGATGAGCAGTTCTTC.

The rearrangement joins TRBV3-1 (or the pseudogene TRBV3-2) to TRBJ1-5; D ambiguous. Germline-derived CDR1 and CDR2 are LGHDT and YNNKEL (reference sequence). Trimming cost V 1 base and J 2 bases, with 12 bases left between them. The CDR3 is made up of 16 amino acids. The DNA of the CDR3 is TGTGCCAGCAGCCAAGGTGGTAGCGGGGGCAATCAGCCCCAGCATTTT. Translating it yields CASSQGGSGGNQPQHF.

The chain employs TRBV2 and TRBJ1-6; 8 bases align to TRBD1. CDR3 length equals 15 residues. CDR1 and CDR2 from the germline V gene are SNHLY and FYNNEI. The J segment lost 7 bases and the V segment lost 6 bases, leaving 8 bases of the junction unmatched. CDR3 in DNA: TGTGCCAGCAGCAAGAGACAGGGGCTAAATTCACCCCTCCACTTT. Amino acids: CASSKRQGLNSPLHF. The variable domain in full, with the rest retrieved from reference TRBV2 and TRBJ1-6, is EPEVTQTPSHQVTQMGQEVILRCVPISNHLYFYWYRQILGQKVEFLVSFYNNEISEKSEIFDDQFSVERPDGSNFTLKIRSTKLEDSAMYFCASSKRQGLNSPLHFGNGTRLTVT.

In this sample, this clone turned up a few times. J is TRBJ2-1 and V is TRBV6-4; the match to TRBD2 covers 10 bases. There are 15 residues in the CDR3. With 6 bases clipped from V and 8 bases from J, the junction kept 10 bases outside the gene matches. Germline values: CDR1 MRHNA, CDR2 SNTAGT. The CDR3 DNA reads TGTGCCAGCAGCAGAAACTTAGCGGGAGGCGATGAGCAGTTCTTC. Protein: CASSRNLAGGDEQFF.

CDR3 region: CAWSSRDRVSEAFF. The CDR3, as DNA: TGTGCCTGGAGTAGCCGGGACAGGGTCTCTGAAGCTTTCTTT. The genes are TRBV30 and TRBJ1-1; 9 bases are a match to TRBD1. J was trimmed by 6 bases and V by 2 bases; bases with no gene match: 7. Looked up from germline, CDR1 is GTSNPN and CDR2 is SVGIG (reference sequence). CDR3 length equals 14 residues.

The chain links TRBV28 to TRBJ2-1, with 12 bases identical to TRBD2. Germline V gene lookup returns CDR1 MDHEN and CDR2 SYDVKM. The CDR3 runs 17 residues. Germline trimming cut 4 bases from V and 4 bases from J; bases unmatched to any gene: 8. The CDR3: CASSSRTSGNIYNEQFF. The CDR3 nucleotides are TGTGCCAGCAGTTCCCGGACTAGCGGGAACATATACAATGAGCAGTTCTTC.

V and J are TRBV5-8 and TRBJ2-5; D not certain. V was shortened by 1 base and J by 4 bases, with 5 bases between the two germline ends. Germline V gene lookup returns CDR1 SGHTS and CDR2 YDEGEE. The CDR3 is made up of 12 amino acids. The CDR3 loop is CASSLFRETQYF. The CDR3 DNA sequence: TGTGCCAGCAGCTTGTTTAGAGAGACCCAGTACTTC.

This clone was found once. The rearrangement joins TRBV7-6 to TRBJ2-5; a possible D gene is TRBD2 (6 bases). CDR3 length equals 15 residues. The germline gives CDR1 SGHVS, CDR2 FNYEAQ. V dropped 1 base and J dropped 1 base, with 10 bases sitting between them. The CDR3 loop reads CASSLGLASQETQYF. The CDR3 nucleotides are TGTGCCAGCAGCTTAGGTCTAGCGTCCCAAGAGACCCAGTACTTC.

This chain connects TRBV7-3 to TRBJ1-6; a weak D match, TRBD1 (5 bases). Trimming removed 5 bases at V and 0 bases at J, with 11 bases between. The CDR3 covers 16 residues. CDR1 and CDR2 from the germline V gene are SGHTA and FQGTGA. CDR3 amino acids: CASSQRQNSYNSPLHF. In DNA form, the CDR3 reads TGTGCCAGCAGCCAACGACAGAACTCCTATAATTCACCCCTCCACTTT.

The rearrangement joins TRBV3-1 (or the pseudogene TRBV3-2) to TRBJ2-7, with TRBD2 matching over 13 bases. Germline V gene sequence: CDR1 LGHDT, CDR2 YNNKEL (reference sequence). This CDR3 is 20 amino acids long. V gave up 3 bases and J gave up 5 bases; unmatched junction bases: 19. DNA of the CDR3: TGTGCCAGCAGCCAGCGACGGACTAGCGGGAGTTTAGGGGCCTTAGACGAGCAGTACTTC. It specifies CASSQRRTSGSLGALDEQYF.

The count of this clone is one. The J gene is TRBJ1-5, the V gene TRBV19; 7 bases match TRBD1. The CDR3 is 18 amino acids. The J segment lost 0 bases and the V segment lost 4 bases, leaving 12 bases of the junction unmatched. The germline V gene encodes CDR1 LNHDA and CDR2 SQIVND (reference sequence). CDR3 DNA sequence: TGTGCCAGTAGTACGATTCCCGGGACAGACTATAGCAATCAGCCCCAGCATTTT. Protein sequence: CASSTIPGTDYSNQPQHF.

This clone turned up a few times. The rearrangement joins TRBV5-1 to TRBJ2-5, with 9 bases aligning to TRBD2. This CDR3 contains 16 residues. With 0 bases clipped from V and 5 bases from J, the junction kept 8 bases outside the gene matches. Germline V gene data show CDR1 as SGHRS and CDR2 as YFSETQ. CDR3 DNA sequence: TGCGCCAGCAGCTTGGCCGGCGGGGGGGCCGGGGAGACCCAGTACTTC. Translating it yields CASSLAGGGAGETQYF.

This chain uses TRBV19 with TRBJ2-1; weak D call: TRBD1 (6 bases). Between the trimmed V and J ends, which lost 5 bases and 4 bases, there was a span of 15 bases. Germline V gene sequence: CDR1 LNHDA, CDR2 SQIVND (reference sequence). The CDR3 extends over 15 amino acids. CDR3 nucleotides: TGTGCCAGTAGTCCGCGACAGGAGAAATACAATGAGCAGTTCTTC. Protein sequence: CASSPRQEKYNEQFF.

The V gene is TRBV11-2, the J gene TRBJ1-4; TRBD1 matches 8 bases. CDR1 SGHAT and CDR2 FQNNGV come from the germline V gene. The CDR3 is 14 residues long. V trimming: 3 bases; J trimming: 6 bases; junction bases outside the gene matches: 3. CDR3 loop: CASSFGTGYEKLFF. In DNA form, the CDR3 reads TGTGCCAGCAGCTTCGGGACAGGTTATGAAAAACTGTTTTTT.

The chain recombines TRBV11-2 with TRBJ2-1; the D gene is possibly TRBD2 (6 bases). CDR1 and CDR2 (germline): SGHAT, FQNNGV. The V end lost 5 bases, the J end lost 10 bases, and 15 bases lay between the germline ends. This CDR3 region has 13 residues. CDR3: CASSPQTRGEQFF. In nucleotides, the CDR3 is TGTGCCAGCAGCCCCCAGACTAGAGGCGAGCAGTTCTTC.

CDR3 sequence (DNA): TGCAGCGTTGAAACCTACAGGGGGGTGGCTTTCTTT. Residues: CSVETYRGVAFF. This sequence joins TRBV29-1 and TRBJ1-1; 8 bases line up with TRBD1. Unmatched junction bases numbered 7, after V lost 2 bases and J lost 11 bases. Germline lookup yields CDR1 SQVTM and CDR2 ANQGSEA. The length of the CDR3 is 12 residues.

This clone was recorded a few times. The chain is built from TRBV5-1 and TRBJ1-4; 8 bases fit TRBD1. Germline CDR1 reads SGHRS; CDR2 reads YFSETQ. The CDR3 length is 15 residues. V shed 4 bases and J 8 bases; nucleotides not matched to a gene: 10. The CDR3 coding sequence is TGCGCCAGCAGCCTGACAGGGGTCGTAGGGGAAAAACTGTTTTTT. This sequence encodes CASSLTGVVGEKLFF. The full variable domain, completed using reference TRBV5-1 and TRBJ1-4, is KAGVTQTPRYLIKTRGQQVTLSCSPISGHRSVSWYQQTPGQGLQFLFEYFSETQRNKGNFPGRFSGRQFSNSRSEMNVSTLELGDSALYLCASSLTGVVGEKLFFGSGTQLSVL.

This chain links TRBV18 with TRBJ2-3; TRBD2 is a possible D gene (7 bases). V lost 8 bases and J 5 bases, leaving 17 bases between the germline ends. Per the germline V gene, CDR1 is KGHSH and CDR2 is LQKENI. The CDR3 covers 14 residues. The CDR3 DNA follows: TGTGCCAGCACAAGGGGGGGCGGAGAAGATACGCAGTATTTT. Translated: CASTRGGGEDTQYF. The full variable domain, its missing parts supplied by reference TRBV18 and TRBJ2-3, is NAGVMQNPRHLVRRRGQEARLRCSPMKGHSHVYWYRQLPEEGLKFMVYLQKENIIDESGMPKERFSAEFPKEGPSILRIQQVVRGDSAAYFCASTRGGGEDTQYFGPGTRLTVL.

The V and J genes are TRBV5-1 and TRBJ2-1, with 8 bases that match TRBD1. The V and J ends lost 4 bases and 9 bases, in that order; junction bases with no gene match: 6. CDR1 is SGHRS, CDR2 YFSETQ, per germline. The CDR3 runs 13 residues. The CDR3, as DNA: TGCGCCAGCAGCCCGCAGGGGGCGATTGAGCAGTTCTTC. Encoded protein: CASSPQGAIEQFF.

The chain uses TRBV2 and TRBJ1-2; 8 nucleotides line up with TRBD1. The length of the CDR3 is 13 residues. CDR1 and CDR2 from the germline V gene are SNHLY and FYNNEI. The V and J ends lost 4 bases and 8 bases, in that order; junction bases with no gene match: 6. The CDR3 nucleotides read TGTGCCAGCAGTGCAGGGGGCGCGGGAGGCTACACCTTC. It is translated as CASSAGGAGGYTF. The full variable domain, its missing parts supplied by reference TRBV2 and TRBJ1-2, is EPEVTQTPSHQVTQMGQEVILRCVPISNHLYFYWYRQILGQKVEFLVSFYNNEISEKSEIFDDQFSVERPDGSNFTLKIRSTKLEDSAMYFCASSAGGAGGYTFGSGTRLTVV.

The chain couples TRBV5-1 to TRBJ2-2; perhaps TRBD2 as D (5 bases). The V gene's germline CDR1 is SGHRS and CDR2 YFSETQ. Between the trimmed V and J ends, which lost 0 bases and 2 bases, there was a span of 17 bases. This CDR3 is built from 18 residues. The CDR3 nucleotides read TGCGCCAGCAGCTTGGGGGGTGGAGGAAGCCCTAACACCGGGGAGCTGTTTTTT. It encodes CASSLGGGGSPNTGELFF.

The genes are TRBV2 and TRBJ1-1; D gene uncertain. This CDR3 has 13 residues. With 5 bases removed from V and 1 base from J, the gap between germline ends came to 8 bases. Germline V gene data show CDR1 as SNHLY and CDR2 as FYNNEI. For the CDR3, the DNA is TGTGCCAGCAGTAATAGACAGAACACTGAAGCTTTCTTT. Translation: CASSNRQNTEAFF.

The chain employs TRBV9 and TRBJ2-6; TRBD1 matches 8 bases. Germline V CDR1 and CDR2: SGDLS, YYNGEE. The CDR3 runs 18 residues. After removal of 5 bases from V and 0 bases from J, the junction contained 10 bases not matched to a gene. CDR3 sequence reads: CASSTAGQGLSGANVLTF. The CDR3 DNA is TGTGCCAGCAGTACCGCCGGACAGGGCCTCTCTGGGGCCAACGTCCTGACTTTC.